The following is a T cell receptor (beta chain) sequence with its context. The target antigen is unknown. The same CDR3 is also encoded by other DNA sequences in this sample. At deep level, the assay was performed. The protocol was immunoSEQ multiplex PCR, while the TCRdb copy is restricted to in-frame clones and leaves out a portion. Here the sample spans around 2.1 million clones, about 94% being singletons. Germline lookup yields CDR1 SGHAT and CDR2 FQNNGV. Trimming stripped 0 bases from V and 1 base from J, with 7 bases between. CDR3 length equals 14 residues. These data are taken from a study of shared clonotypes between healthy human individuals. Study conclusions and caveats: Clonotypes shared by all four sorted-subset donors had higher generation probabilities than non-shared clonotypes.

The chain employs TRBV11-2 and TRBJ2-7; D might be TRBD1 (6 bases). The clonotype was recovered from a man aged 18 to 29 in good health. Sequencing was carried out using naive CD4+ T cells sorted from blood. The sample's subset: CD45RA+ positively selected. The DNA of the CDR3 is TGTGCCAGCAGCTTAGAGGGGGCTTCCTACGAGCAGTACTTC. Amino acids: CASSLEGASYEQYF.